The entry below describes one T cell receptor (beta chain). As yet, its antigen is unknown. This CDR3 comprises 15 residues. The ends lost 2 bases at V and 3 bases at J; junction bases unmatched: 3. Germline V lookup: CDR1 MNHEY, CDR2 SVGAGI. The sample belongs to a study of T cell responses to AZD1222 COVID-19 vaccine. Study summary: Pooling of second doses given at about 4 or about 12 weeks was done. Study observations and caveats: A mostly white British donor set with more females was recruited, and clonal diversity was possibly underestimated. Baseline seropositivity characterized only 5 to 7 AZD1222 recipients.

Measured with immunoSEQ multiplex PCR; TCRdb has only the in-frame clones, and not every one. The sample holds around 150,000 clones, around 95% seen once. The sample was peripheral blood, taken on day 0 of AZD1222 vaccination. The TCR comes from an adult in good health. The chain uses TRBV6-5 and TRBJ1-5; 8 nucleotides align to TRBD1. The CDR3 loop reads CASSYTGGANQPQHF. CDR3 coding DNA: TGTGCCAGCAGTTACACAGGGGGTGCCAATCAGCCCCAGCATTTT.